The rows below give T cell receptor beta chains drawn from one sample of a study of cytomegalovirus exposure and HLA in healthy donors. Method: immunoSEQ multiplex PCR; TCRdb's copy keeps in-frame clones and lacks some. The data contain 250,000 to 350,000 clones, roughly 90% of them singletons. The sequencing sample was made of PBMCs. The source is a man younger than 45 in good health and CMV-seronegative. Both conserved end residues are part of each CDR3. A D gene is named only where the DNA matches it firmly. A clone size is listed for some rows: how often the clone was seen (once, few, many), or a class if it is expanded.

D gene	V gene	clone size	J gene	CDR3 DNA	CDR3 protein
TRBD2	TRBV4-2	NA	TRBJ2-3	TGTGCCAGCAGCCAAGGTTTGGCGGGGGGTCCGGATACGCAGTATTTT	CASSQGLAGGPDTQYF
TRBD2	TRBV5-5	NA	TRBJ2-3	TGTGCCAGCAGCTCCCGGACTAGCGGCACAGATACGCAGTATTTT	CASSSRTSGTDTQYF
TRBD1	TRBV7-9	NA	TRBJ1-1	TGTGCCAGCAGTCCACGGACAGGGGGGCTGAACACTGAAGCTTTCTTT	CASSPRTGGLNTEAFF
TRBD1	TRBV18	NA	TRBJ2-2	TGTGCCAGCTCGATCGTACAGGGGACCGGGGAGCTGTTTTTT	CASSIVQGTGELFF
TRBD1	TRBV2	NA	TRBJ1-1	TGTGCCAGCACCTTGACAGGGAAGAACACTGAAGCTTTCTTT	CASTLTGKNTEAFF
NA	TRBV18	NA	TRBJ2-1	TGTGCCAGCTCACAGACAGCACCTAGCTCCTACAATGAGCAGTTCTTC	CASSQTAPSSYNEQFF
NA	TRBV4-1	NA	TRBJ2-3	TGCGCCAGCAGCCAAGTCAAACTAGGCACAGATACGCAGTATTTT	CASSQVKLGTDTQYF
NA	TRBV5-6	NA	TRBJ2-7	TGTGCCAGCAGCTTGTGGTCCGCGTGGAGCTCCTACGAGCAGTACTTC	CASSLWSAWSSYEQYF
TRBD1	TRBV4-1	NA	TRBJ1-1	TGCGCCAGCAGCCACAGGACAGGGCGGACGAACACTGAAGCTTTCTTT	CASSHRTGRTNTEAFF
TRBD1	TRBV6-6	few	TRBJ1-4	TGTGCCAGCAGTCAGACAGGGTATGAAAAACTGTTTTTT	CASSQTGYEKLFF
NA	TRBV4-1	NA	TRBJ1-4	TGCGCCAGCAGCCTTCGGGGGGGAAGGGGTGTGGGTGAAAAACTGTTTTTT	CASSLRGGRGVGEKLFF
TRBD2	TRBV5-1	NA	TRBJ2-5	TGCGCCAGCAGCTTGACTAGCGGGACACCCCAAGAGACCCAGTACTTC	CASSLTSGTPQETQYF
TRBD1	TRBV10-2	NA	TRBJ2-1	TGCGCCAGCAACCCGCTGACAGGGGTCGATGAGCAGTTCTTC	CASNPLTGVDEQFF
TRBD1	TRBV6-1	NA	TRBJ1-1	TGTGCCAGCAGAGGGGACAGGAGGAACACTGAAGCTTTCTTT	CASRGDRRNTEAFF